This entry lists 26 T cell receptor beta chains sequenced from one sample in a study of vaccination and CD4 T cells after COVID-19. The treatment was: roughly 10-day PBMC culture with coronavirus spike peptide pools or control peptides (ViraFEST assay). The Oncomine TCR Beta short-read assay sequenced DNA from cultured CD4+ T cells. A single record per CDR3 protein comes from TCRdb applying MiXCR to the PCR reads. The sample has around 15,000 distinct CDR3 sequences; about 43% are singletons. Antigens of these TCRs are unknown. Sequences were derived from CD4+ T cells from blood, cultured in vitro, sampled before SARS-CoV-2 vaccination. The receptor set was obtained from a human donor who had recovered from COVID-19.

This CDR3 reads CASSMTGSSYEQYF. The CDR3 DNA reads as TGTGCCAGTAGTATGACAGGAAGCTCCTACGAGCAGTACTTC. This chain connects TRBV19 to TRBJ2-7; a weak D match, TRBD1 (6 bases). Germline V CDR1 and CDR2: LNHDA, SQIVND (reference sequence). CDR3 length equals 14 residues. Deletions cut 3 bases from V and 0 bases from J, with 9 bases between.

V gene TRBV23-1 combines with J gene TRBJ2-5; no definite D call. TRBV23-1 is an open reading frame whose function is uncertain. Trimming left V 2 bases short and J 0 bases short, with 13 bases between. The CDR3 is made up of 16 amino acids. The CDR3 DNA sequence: TGCGCCAGCAGTCAAGTTAGTCCATGGTACCAAGAGACCCAGTACTTC. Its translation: CASSQVSPWYQETQYF.

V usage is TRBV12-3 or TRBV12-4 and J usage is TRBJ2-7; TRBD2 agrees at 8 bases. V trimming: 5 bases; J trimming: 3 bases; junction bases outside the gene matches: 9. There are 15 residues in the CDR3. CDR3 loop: CASSPSSAGGYEQYF. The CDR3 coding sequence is TGTGCCAGCAGTCCGAGTAGCGCGGGAGGCTACGAGCAGTACTTC.

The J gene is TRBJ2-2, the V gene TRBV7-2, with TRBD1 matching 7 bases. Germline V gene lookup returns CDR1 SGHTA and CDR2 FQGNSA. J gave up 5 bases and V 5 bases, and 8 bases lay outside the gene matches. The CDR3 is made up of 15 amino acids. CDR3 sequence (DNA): TGTGCCAGCAGCCCTTCAGGGGGAAATACCGGGGAGCTGTTTTTT. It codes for CASSPSGGNTGELFF.

The CDR3 is CASSDGTLSGANVLTF. The DNA of the CDR3 is TGTGCCAGCAGCGACGGGACCCTCTCTGGGGCCAACGTCCTGACTTTC. The chain combines TRBV7-9 with TRBJ2-6; D may be TRBD1 or TRBD2 (5 bases each). The CDR3 contains 16 residues. CDR1 is SEHNR and CDR2 is FQNEAQ in the germline V gene (reference sequence). The V end lost 5 bases, the J end lost 0 bases, and 11 bases lay between the germline ends.

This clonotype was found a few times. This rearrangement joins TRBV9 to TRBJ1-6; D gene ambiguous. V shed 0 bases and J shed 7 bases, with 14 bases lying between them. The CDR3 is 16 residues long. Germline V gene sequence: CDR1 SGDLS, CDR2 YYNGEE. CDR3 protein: CASSVGISAPNSPLHF. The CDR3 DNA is TGTGCCAGCAGCGTAGGGATTTCAGCCCCAAATTCACCCCTCCACTTT.

CDR3 nucleotides: TGTGCCAGCAGTGCGCCGGGACAGGGGATATACGAGCAGTACTTC. Translated, it gives CASSAPGQGIYEQYF. The chain uses TRBV27 and TRBJ2-7, with 10 positions matching TRBD1. Germline V gene sequence: CDR1 MNHEY, CDR2 SMNVEV (reference sequence). J lost 4 bases, V lost 5 bases, and 8 bases had no gene match. The CDR3 runs 15 residues.

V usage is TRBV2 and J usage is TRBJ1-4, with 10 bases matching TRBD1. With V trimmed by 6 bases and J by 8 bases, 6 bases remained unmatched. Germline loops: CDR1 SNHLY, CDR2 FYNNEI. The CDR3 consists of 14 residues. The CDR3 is CASSETGGEEKLFF. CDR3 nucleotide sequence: TGTGCCAGCAGCGAGACAGGGGGCGAGGAAAAACTGTTTTTT.

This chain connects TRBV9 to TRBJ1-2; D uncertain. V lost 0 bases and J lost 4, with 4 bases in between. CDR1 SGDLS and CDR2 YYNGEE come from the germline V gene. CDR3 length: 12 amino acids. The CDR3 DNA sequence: TGTGCCAGCAGCGTAGACAGCTATGGCTACACCTTC. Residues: CASSVDSYGYTF.

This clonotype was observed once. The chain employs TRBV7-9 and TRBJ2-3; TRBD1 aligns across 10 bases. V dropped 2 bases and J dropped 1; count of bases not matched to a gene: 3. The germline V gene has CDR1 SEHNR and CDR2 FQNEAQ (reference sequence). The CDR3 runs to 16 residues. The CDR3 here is CASSLTGTGGTDTQYF. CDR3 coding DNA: TGTGCCAGCAGCTTAACCGGGACAGGGGGCACAGATACGCAGTATTTT.

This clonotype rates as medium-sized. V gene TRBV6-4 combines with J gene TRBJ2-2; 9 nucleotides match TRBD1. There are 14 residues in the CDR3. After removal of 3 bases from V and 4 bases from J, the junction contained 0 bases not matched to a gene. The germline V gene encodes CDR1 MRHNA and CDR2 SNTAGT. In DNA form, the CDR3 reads TGTGCCAGCAGTGAGGGACAGGGCACCGGGGAGCTGTTTTTT. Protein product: CASSEGQGTGELFF.

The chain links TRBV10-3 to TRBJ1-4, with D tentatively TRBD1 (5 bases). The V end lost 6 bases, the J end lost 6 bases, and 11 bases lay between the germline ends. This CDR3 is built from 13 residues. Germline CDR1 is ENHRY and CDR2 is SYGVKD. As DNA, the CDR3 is TGTGCCATCAGACAGGCCCTAGATGAAAAACTGTTTTTT. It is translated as CAIRQALDEKLFF.

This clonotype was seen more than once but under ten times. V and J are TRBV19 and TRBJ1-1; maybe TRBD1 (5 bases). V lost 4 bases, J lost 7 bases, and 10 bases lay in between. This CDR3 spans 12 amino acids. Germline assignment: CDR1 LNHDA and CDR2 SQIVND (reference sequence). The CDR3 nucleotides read TGTGCCAGTAGTACTTCAGGGAATGAAGCTTTCTTT. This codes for CASSTSGNEAFF. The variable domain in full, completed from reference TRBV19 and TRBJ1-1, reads DGGITQSPKYLFRKEGQNVTLSCEQNLNHDAMYWYRQDPGQGLRLIYYSQIVNDFQKGDIAEGYSVSREKKESFPLTVTSAQKNPTAFYLCASSTSGNEAFFGQGTRLTVV.

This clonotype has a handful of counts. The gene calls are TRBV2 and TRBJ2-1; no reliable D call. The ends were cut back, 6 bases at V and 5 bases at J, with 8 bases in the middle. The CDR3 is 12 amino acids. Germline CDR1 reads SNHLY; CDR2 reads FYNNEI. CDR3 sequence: CASRRLDNEQFF. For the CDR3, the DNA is TGTGCCAGCAGGCGACTTGACAATGAGCAGTTCTTC. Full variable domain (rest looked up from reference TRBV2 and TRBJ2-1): EPEVTQTPSHQVTQMGQEVILRCVPISNHLYFYWYRQILGQKVEFLVSFYNNEISEKSEIFDDQFSVERPDGSNFTLKIRSTKLEDSAMYFCASRRLDNEQFFGPGTRLTVL.

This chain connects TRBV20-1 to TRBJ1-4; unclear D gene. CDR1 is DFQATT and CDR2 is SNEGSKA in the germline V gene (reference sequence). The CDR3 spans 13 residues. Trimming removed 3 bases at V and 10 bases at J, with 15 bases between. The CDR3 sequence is CSASRGERGKLFF. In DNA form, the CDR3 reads TGCAGTGCTAGTCGCGGGGAACGTGGAAAACTGTTTTTT.

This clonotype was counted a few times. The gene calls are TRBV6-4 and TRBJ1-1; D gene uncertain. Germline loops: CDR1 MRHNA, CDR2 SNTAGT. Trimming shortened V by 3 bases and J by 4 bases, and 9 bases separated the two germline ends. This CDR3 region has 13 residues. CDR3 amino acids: CASSEAGGTEAFF. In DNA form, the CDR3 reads TGTGCCAGCAGTGAAGCGGGCGGCACTGAAGCTTTCTTT.

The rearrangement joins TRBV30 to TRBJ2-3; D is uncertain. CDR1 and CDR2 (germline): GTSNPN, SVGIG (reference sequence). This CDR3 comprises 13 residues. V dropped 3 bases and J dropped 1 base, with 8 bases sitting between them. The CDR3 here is CAWRTLGTDTQYF. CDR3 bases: TGTGCCTGGAGAACTCTCGGCACAGATACGCAGTATTTT.

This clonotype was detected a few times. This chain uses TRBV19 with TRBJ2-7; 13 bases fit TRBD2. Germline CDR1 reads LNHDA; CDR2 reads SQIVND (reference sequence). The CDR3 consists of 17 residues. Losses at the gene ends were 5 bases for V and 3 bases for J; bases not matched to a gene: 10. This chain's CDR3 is CASSSGGLAGVFYEQYF. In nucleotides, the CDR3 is TGTGCCAGTAGTTCCGGCGGACTAGCGGGAGTCTTCTACGAGCAGTACTTC. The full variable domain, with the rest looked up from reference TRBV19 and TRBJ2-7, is DGGITQSPKYLFRKEGQNVTLSCEQNLNHDAMYWYRQDPGQGLRLIYYSQIVNDFQKGDIAEGYSVSREKKESFPLTVTSAQKNPTAFYLCASSSGGLAGVFYEQYFGPGTRLTVT.

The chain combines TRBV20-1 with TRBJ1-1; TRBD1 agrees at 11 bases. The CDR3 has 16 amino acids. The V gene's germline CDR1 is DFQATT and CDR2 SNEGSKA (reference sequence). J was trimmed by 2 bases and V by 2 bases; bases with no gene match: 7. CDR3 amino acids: CSARIWTGGFNTEAFF. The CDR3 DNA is TGCAGTGCTAGAATATGGACAGGGGGCTTCAACACTGAAGCTTTCTTT.

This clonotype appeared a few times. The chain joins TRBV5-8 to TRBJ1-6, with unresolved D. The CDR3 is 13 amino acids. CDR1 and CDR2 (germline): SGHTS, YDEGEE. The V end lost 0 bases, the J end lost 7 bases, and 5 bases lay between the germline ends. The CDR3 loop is CASSLAQNSPLHF. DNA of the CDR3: TGTGCCAGCAGCTTGGCCCAGAATTCACCCCTCCACTTT. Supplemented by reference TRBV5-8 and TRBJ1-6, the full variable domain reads EAGVTQSPTHLIKTRGQQATLRCSPISGHTSVYWYQQALGLGLQFLLWYDEGEERNRGNFPPRFSGRQFPNYSSELNVNALELEDSALYLCASSLAQNSPLHFGNGTRLTVT.

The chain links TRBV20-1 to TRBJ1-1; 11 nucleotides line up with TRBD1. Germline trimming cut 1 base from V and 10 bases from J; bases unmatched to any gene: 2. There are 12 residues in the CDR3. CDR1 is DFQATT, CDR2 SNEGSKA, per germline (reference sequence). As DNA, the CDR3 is TGCAGTGCTAGAGCCGGGACAGGGGGAGCTTTCTTT. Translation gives CSARAGTGGAFF.

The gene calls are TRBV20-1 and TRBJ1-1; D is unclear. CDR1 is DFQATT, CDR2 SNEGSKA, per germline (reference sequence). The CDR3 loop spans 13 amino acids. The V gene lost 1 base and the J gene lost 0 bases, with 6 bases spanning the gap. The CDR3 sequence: CSARGHLNTEAFF. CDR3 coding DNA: TGCAGTGCTAGAGGGCATCTGAACACTGAAGCTTTCTTT.

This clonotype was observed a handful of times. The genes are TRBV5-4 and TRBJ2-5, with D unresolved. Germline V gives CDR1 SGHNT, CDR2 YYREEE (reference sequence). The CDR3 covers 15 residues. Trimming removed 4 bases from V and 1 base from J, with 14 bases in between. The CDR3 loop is CASSPKIPGQETQYF. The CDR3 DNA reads TGTGCCAGCAGCCCAAAGATTCCGGGCCAAGAGACCCAGTACTTC.

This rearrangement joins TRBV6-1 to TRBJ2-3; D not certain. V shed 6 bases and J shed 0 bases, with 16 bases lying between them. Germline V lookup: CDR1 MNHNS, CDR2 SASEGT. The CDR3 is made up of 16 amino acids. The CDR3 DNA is TGTGCCAGCAGCCCCAGGTTTGGCGGAAGCACAGATACGCAGTATTTT. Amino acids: CASSPRFGGSTDTQYF.

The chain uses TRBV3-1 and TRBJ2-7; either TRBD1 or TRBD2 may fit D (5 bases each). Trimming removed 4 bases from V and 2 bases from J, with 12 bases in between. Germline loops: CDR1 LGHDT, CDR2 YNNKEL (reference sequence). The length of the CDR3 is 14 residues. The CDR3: CASSRGLGPYEQYF. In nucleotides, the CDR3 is TGTGCCAGCAGCCGAGGACTGGGACCCTACGAGCAGTACTTC.

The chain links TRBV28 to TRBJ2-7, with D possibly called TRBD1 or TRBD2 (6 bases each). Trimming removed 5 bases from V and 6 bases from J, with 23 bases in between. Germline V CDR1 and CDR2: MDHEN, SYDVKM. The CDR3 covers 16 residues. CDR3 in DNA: TGTGCCAGCAGTCCCGGGACGCAGGAGGGGGGCCGCGAGCAGTACTTC. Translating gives CASSPGTQEGGREQYF.